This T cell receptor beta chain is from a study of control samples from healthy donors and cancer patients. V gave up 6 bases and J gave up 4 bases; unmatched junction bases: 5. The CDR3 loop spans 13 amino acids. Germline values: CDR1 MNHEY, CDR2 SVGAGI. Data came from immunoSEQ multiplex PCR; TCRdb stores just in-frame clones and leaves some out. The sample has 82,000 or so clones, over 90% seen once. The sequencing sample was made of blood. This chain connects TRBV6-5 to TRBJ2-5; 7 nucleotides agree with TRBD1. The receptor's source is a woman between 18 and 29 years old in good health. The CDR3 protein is CASRRTGRETQYF. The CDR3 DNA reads TGTGCCAGCAGACGGACAGGCCGAGAGACCCAGTACTTC.